Only a few counts were recorded for the clone carrying this TCR beta chain. Its target is not known. The entry originates in a study of cytomegalovirus exposure and HLA in healthy donors. Germline lookup yields CDR1 SGHTA and CDR2 FQGNSA. Deletions cut 3 bases from V and 2 bases from J, with 14 bases between. The CDR3 has 16 residues. Use of 60 Vbeta and 13 Jbeta primers characterized the PCR. Libraries were prepared by immunoSEQ multiplex PCR; TCRdb keeps only in-frame clonotypes and omits some of them. Of about 130,000 clones in the sample, approximately 17% were seen once. Overall study findings and caveats: With later analysis, a missense DCLRE1C variant became linked to TCR beta V- and J-gene trimming. Researchers counted around 150 TCR beta chains as cytomegalovirus-associated. According to reports, the classifier identified cytomegalovirus status with high specificity and sensitivity. Presence/absence analysis assumed near-uniform sequencing depth across donors.

Sequences were obtained from PBMCs. The rearrangement joins TRBV7-2 to TRBJ1-5; maybe TRBD1 (5 bases). The TCR originated in a female donor in good health and CMV-seropositive. CDR3 sequence (DNA): TGTGCCAGCAGCTTCCCCGCCCTACAGGGCAATCAGCCCCAGCATTTT. Protein: CASSFPALQGNQPQHF.